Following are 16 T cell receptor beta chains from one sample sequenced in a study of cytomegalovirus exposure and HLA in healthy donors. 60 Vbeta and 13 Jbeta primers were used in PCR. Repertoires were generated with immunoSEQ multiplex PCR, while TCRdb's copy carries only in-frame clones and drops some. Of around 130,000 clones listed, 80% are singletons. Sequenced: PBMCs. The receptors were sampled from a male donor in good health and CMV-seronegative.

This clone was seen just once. CDR3 nucleotides: TGTGCCAGCAGCGTCATGGCAGACTACAATGAGCAGTTCTTC. It encodes CASSVMADYNEQFF. The V gene is TRBV5-6, the J gene TRBJ2-1; D unclear. Germline V gene sequence: CDR1 SGHDT, CDR2 YYEEEE. The V end lost 4 bases, the J end lost 3 bases, and 11 bases lay between the germline ends. This CDR3 comprises 14 residues.

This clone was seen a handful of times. The CDR3, as DNA: TGTGCCAGCAGCTTGGGAGGACAGGGTACAGGGGAGCTGTTTTTT. This codes for CASSLGGQGTGELFF. This chain uses TRBV5-6 with TRBJ2-2; 8 bases map to TRBD1. CDR3 size: 15 residues. The junction had 6 bases not matched to a gene; V was cut back by 0 bases and J by 8 bases. CDR1 is SGHDT and CDR2 is YYEEEE in the germline V gene. The variable domain in full, with the rest retrieved from reference TRBV5-6 and TRBJ2-2, is DAGVTQSPTHLIKTRGQQVTLRCSPKSGHDTVSWYQQALGQGPQFIFQYYEEEERQRGNFPDRFSGHQFPNYSSELNVNALLLGDSALYLCASSLGGQGTGELFFGEGSRLTVL.

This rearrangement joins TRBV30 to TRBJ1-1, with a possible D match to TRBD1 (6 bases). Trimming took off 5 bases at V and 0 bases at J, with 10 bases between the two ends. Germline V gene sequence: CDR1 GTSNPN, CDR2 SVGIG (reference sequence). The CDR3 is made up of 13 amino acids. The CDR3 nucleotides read TGTGCCTGGGACCGGGACATGAACACTGAAGCTTTCTTT. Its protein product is CAWDRDMNTEAFF.

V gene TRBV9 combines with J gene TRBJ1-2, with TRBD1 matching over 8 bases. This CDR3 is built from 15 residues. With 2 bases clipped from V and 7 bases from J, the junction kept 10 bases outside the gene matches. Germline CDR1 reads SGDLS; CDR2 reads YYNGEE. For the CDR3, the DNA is TGTGCCAGCAGCGTGGAGACCCAGGGGGCTGGTGGCTACACCTTC. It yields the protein CASSVETQGAGGYTF. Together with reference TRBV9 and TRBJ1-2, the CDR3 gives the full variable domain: DSGVTQTPKHLITATGQRVTLRCSPRSGDLSVYWYQQSLDQGLQFLIQYYNGEERAKGNILERFSAQQFPDLHSELNLSSLELGDSALYFCASSVETQGAGGYTFGSGTRLTVV.

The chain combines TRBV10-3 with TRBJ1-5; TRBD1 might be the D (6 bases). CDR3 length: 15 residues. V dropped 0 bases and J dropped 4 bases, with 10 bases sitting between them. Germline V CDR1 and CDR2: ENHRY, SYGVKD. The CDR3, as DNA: TGTGCCATCAGTGAGTCGATTCAGGGGAATCAGCCCCAGCATTTT. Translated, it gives CAISESIQGNQPQHF.

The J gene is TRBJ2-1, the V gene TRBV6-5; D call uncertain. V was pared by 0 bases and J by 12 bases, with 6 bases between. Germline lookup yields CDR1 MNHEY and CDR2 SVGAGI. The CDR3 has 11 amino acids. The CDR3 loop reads CASSYSSLQFF. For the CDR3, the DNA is TGTGCCAGCAGTTACTCGAGTTTGCAGTTCTTC.

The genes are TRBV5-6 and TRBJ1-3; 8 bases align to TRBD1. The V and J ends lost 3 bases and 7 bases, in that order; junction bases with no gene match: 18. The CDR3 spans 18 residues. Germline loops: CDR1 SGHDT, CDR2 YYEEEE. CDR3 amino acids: CASSSHDRGGQGGNTIYF. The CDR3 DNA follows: TGTGCCAGCAGCTCCCACGACCGCGGCGGACAGGGCGGGAACACCATATATTTT. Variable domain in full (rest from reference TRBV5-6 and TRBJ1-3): DAGVTQSPTHLIKTRGQQVTLRCSPKSGHDTVSWYQQALGQGPQFIFQYYEEEERQRGNFPDRFSGHQFPNYSSELNVNALLLGDSALYLCASSSHDRGGQGGNTIYFGEGSWLTVV.

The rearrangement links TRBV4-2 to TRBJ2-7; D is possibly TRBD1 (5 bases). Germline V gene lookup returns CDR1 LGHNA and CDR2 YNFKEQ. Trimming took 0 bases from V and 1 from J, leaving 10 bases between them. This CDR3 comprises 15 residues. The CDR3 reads CASSQDRGGSYEQYF. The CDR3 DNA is TGTGCCAGCAGCCAAGATAGGGGCGGTTCCTACGAGCAGTACTTC.

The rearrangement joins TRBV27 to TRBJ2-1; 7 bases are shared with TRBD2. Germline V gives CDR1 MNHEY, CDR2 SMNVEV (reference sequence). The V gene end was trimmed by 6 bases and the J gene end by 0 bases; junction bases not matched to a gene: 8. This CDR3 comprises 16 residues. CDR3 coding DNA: TGTGCCAGCAGGAGCGGGGTCCCGAGCTCCTACAATGAGCAGTTCTTC. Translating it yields CASRSGVPSSYNEQFF.

The CDR3 DNA is TGCGCCAGCAGCGTTACTTTTCAACAGGGTGGCTCTGGAAACACCATATATTTT. This sequence encodes CASSVTFQQGGSGNTIYF. This chain connects TRBV5-1 to TRBJ1-3; perhaps TRBD1 as D (6 bases). Looked up from germline, CDR1 is SGHRS and CDR2 is YFSETQ. Trimming took 4 bases from V and 0 from J, leaving 20 bases between them. The CDR3 loop spans 18 amino acids.

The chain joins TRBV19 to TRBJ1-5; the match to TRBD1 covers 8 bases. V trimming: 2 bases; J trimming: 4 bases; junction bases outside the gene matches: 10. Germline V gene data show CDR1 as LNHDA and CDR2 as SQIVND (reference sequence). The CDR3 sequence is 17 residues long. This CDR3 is CASSINRRTGLNQPQHF. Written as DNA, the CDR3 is TGTGCCAGTAGTATAAATAGGCGGACAGGGTTGAATCAGCCCCAGCATTTT.

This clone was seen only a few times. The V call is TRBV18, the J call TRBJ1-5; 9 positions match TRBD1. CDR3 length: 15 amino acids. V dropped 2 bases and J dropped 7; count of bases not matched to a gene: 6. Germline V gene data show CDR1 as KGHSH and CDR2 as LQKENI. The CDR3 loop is CASSPDTGGEQPQHF. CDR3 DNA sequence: TGTGCCAGCTCACCAGACACAGGGGGCGAACAGCCCCAGCATTTT.

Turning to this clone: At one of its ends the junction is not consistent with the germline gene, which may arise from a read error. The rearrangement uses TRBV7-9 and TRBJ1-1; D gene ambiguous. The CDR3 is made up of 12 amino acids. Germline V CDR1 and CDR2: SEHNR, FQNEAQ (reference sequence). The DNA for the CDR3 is TGTTCCAGCAGTTACCCCGGTTCTGAAGCTTTCTTT. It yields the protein CSSSYPGSEAFF.

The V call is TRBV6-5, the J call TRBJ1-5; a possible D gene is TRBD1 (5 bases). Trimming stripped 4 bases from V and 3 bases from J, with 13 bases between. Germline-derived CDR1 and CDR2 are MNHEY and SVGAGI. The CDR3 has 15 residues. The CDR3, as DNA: TGTGCCAGCAGTTTGGTCGCCAGGGACAATCAGCCCCAGCATTTT. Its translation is CASSLVARDNQPQHF.

The CDR3 here is CAISEGVGDSDTQYF. The CDR3, as DNA: TGTGCCATCAGTGAGGGTGTGGGAGATTCCGATACGCAGTATTTT. The genes are TRBV10-3 and TRBJ2-3; D might be TRBD2 (5 bases). V was cut by 2 bases and J by 6 bases, with 15 bases left in between. Germline V CDR1 and CDR2: ENHRY, SYGVKD. The length of the CDR3 is 15 residues.

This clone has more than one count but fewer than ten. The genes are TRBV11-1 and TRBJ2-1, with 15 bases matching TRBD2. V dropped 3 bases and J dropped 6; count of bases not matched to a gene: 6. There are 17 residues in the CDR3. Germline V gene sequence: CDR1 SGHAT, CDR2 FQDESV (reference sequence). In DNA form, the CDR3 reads TGTGCCAGCAGCTTCTGGACTAGCGGGGGGGCGGCCAATGAGCAGTTCTTC. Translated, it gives CASSFWTSGGAANEQFF. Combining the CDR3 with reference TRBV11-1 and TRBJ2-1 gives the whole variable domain EAEVAQSPRYKITEKSQAVAFWCDPISGHATLYWYRQILGQGPELLVQFQDESVVDDSQLPKDRFSAERLKGVDSTLKIQPAELGDSAMYLCASSFWTSGGAANEQFFGPGTRLTVL.